The T cell receptor beta chain described here comes from a study of T-cell reconstitution after alpha-beta-depleted transplantation in children. Study-wide points: T-cell counts and diversity at one year post-transplant came mainly from newly produced T cells. Expanded graft clones numbering several hundred reportedly gave rise to alpha-beta T cells about two months after transplant.

Germline V gene data show CDR1 as SQVTM and CDR2 as ANQGSEA. The V end lost 6 bases, the J end lost 1 base, and 13 bases lay between the germline ends. The CDR3 has 14 residues. Molecular barcoding with unique molecular identifiers was used for the TCRbeta library. TCRdb fed the PCR reads into MiXCR, producing one record per CDR3 protein. Of about 870,000 distinct CDR3 sequences detected, 16% appear once; the ten largest clones hold approximately 4.5%. As concerns this clonotype: Antigen: not known.

Sequenced here: PBMCs, mostly from graft donor cells, sampled 360 days after TCRalphabeta/CD19-depleted stem cell transplant. The chain carries TRBV29-1 and TRBJ2-1, with D possibly matching TRBD2 (5 bases). The receptor was isolated from a male patient under 18 who had a stem cell transplant for acute lymphoblastic leukemia, so the T cells may come from the graft donor. Here the CDR3 reads CSVGLLGSYNEQFF. As DNA, the CDR3 is TGCAGCGTAGGACTCCTCGGGTCCTACAATGAGCAGTTCTTC.